These 17 T cell receptor beta chains were all obtained from the same sample, sequenced in a study of Tregs in tolerant kidney transplant recipients. Some clones are missing from TCRdb's copy, which holds only in-frame ones; the method was immunoSEQ multiplex PCR. Of about 110,000 clones detected, nearly 90% appear once; the ten largest clones hold more than 0.3%. The material was CD4+ T cells from blood, obtained before the transplant. The receptor source for this set is a human donor who received a combined kidney and bone marrow transplant.

V is TRBV27 and J is TRBJ1-1; possible D gene TRBD1, 5 bases. V lost 6 bases to trimming and J lost 1 base, with 9 bases between them. The germline V gene has CDR1 MNHEY and CDR2 SMNVEV (reference sequence). The CDR3 covers 13 residues. The DNA of the CDR3 is TGTGCCAGCAGAGGGGTATGGAACACTGAAGCTTTCTTT. Residues: CASRGVWNTEAFF.

This chain connects TRBV5-4 to TRBJ1-1; 7 bases are a match to TRBD1. This CDR3 is built from 15 residues. V trimming: 6 bases; J trimming: 5 bases; junction bases outside the gene matches: 13. The germline gives CDR1 SGHNT, CDR2 YYREEE (reference sequence). CDR3 protein: CASTPADRAETEAFF. CDR3 DNA sequence: TGTGCCAGCACCCCAGCCGACAGGGCGGAGACTGAAGCTTTCTTT.

This chain links TRBV7-6 with TRBJ2-6; TRBD1 agrees at 7 bases. J gave up 0 bases and V 1 base, and 3 bases lay outside the gene matches. Germline V gives CDR1 SGHVS, CDR2 FNYEAQ. The CDR3 has 17 residues. The CDR3 DNA reads as TGTGCCAGCAGCTTAGAGACAGGGATCTCTGGGGCCAACGTCCTGACTTTC. Residues: CASSLETGISGANVLTF.

This sequence joins TRBV7-2 and TRBJ1-3; D perhaps matches TRBD1 (5 bases). The CDR3 has 16 residues. V shed 6 bases and J shed 0 bases, with 15 bases lying between them. Germline CDR1 and CDR2: SGHTA and FQGNSA. This CDR3 is CASRIGTPSSGNTIYF. In nucleotides, the CDR3 is TGTGCCAGCAGAATCGGGACTCCCAGCTCTGGAAACACCATATATTTT. The entire variable domain, with the rest obtained from reference TRBV7-2 and TRBJ1-3, is as follows: GAGVSQSPSNKVTEKGKDVELRCDPISGHTALYWYRQSLGQGLEFLIYFQGNSAPDKSGLPSDRFSAERTGGSVSTLTIQRTQQEDSAVYLCASRIGTPSSGNTIYFGEGSWLTVV.

J is TRBJ1-6 and V is TRBV5-1, with D unresolved. Germline V gene lookup returns CDR1 SGHRS and CDR2 YFSETQ. This CDR3 contains 13 residues. The V gene lost 1 base and the J gene lost 9 bases, with 8 bases spanning the gap. CDR3 sequence: CASSLTFISPLHF. CDR3 coding DNA: TGCGCCAGCAGCTTGACATTCATTTCACCCCTCCACTTT. Full variable domain (outside the CDR3, taken from reference TRBV5-1 and TRBJ1-6): KAGVTQTPRYLIKTRGQQVTLSCSPISGHRSVSWYQQTPGQGLQFLFEYFSETQRNKGNFPGRFSGRQFSNSRSEMNVSTLELGDSALYLCASSLTFISPLHFGNGTRLTVT.

V and J are TRBV11-2 and TRBJ1-1; no clear D gene. The ends were cut back, 0 bases at V and 1 base at J, with 6 bases in the middle. The CDR3 spans 14 residues. The germline gives CDR1 SGHAT, CDR2 FQNNGV. For the CDR3, the DNA is TGTGCCAGCAGCTTAGATGGTAGGAACACTGAAGCTTTCTTT. This sequence encodes CASSLDGRNTEAFF.

This clone came up once. The chain links TRBV18 to TRBJ2-3; D remains ambiguous. The germline V gene has CDR1 KGHSH and CDR2 LQKENI. This CDR3 region has 13 residues. The V gene lost 2 bases and the J gene lost 4 bases, with 7 bases spanning the gap. CDR3 nucleotide sequence: TGTGCCAGCTCACCAACTTTAGCAGATACGCAGTATTTT. Translation gives CASSPTLADTQYF.

This sequence joins TRBV15 and TRBJ1-2; a weak D match, TRBD1 (6 bases). In germline, CDR1 is LNHNV, CDR2 YYDKDF (reference sequence). With 5 bases removed from V and 6 bases from J, the gap between germline ends came to 19 bases. CDR3 length: 15 residues. The DNA of the CDR3 is TGTGCCACCAGCTCCAACCGGGGGGCAGGGGATGGCTACACCTTC. The encoded protein is CATSSNRGAGDGYTF. Supplemented by reference TRBV15 and TRBJ1-2, the full variable domain reads DAMVIQNPRYQVTQFGKPVTLSCSQTLNHNVMYWYQQKSSQAPKLLFHYYDKDFNNEADTPDNFQSRRPNTSFCFLDIRSPGLGDTAMYLCATSSNRGAGDGYTFGSGTRLTVV.

The chain recombines TRBV30 with TRBJ2-2; D gene uncertain. The germline V gene has CDR1 GTSNPN and CDR2 SVGIG (reference sequence). The CDR3 loop spans 13 amino acids. V lost 1 base, J lost 5 bases, and 8 bases lay in between. The chain's CDR3 is CAWSASSTGELFF. CDR3 coding DNA: TGTGCCTGGAGTGCCTCTTCGACCGGGGAGCTGTTTTTT. The full variable domain, in which reference TRBV30 and TRBJ2-2 provide the parts outside the CDR3, is SQTIHQWPATLVQPVGSPLSLECTVEGTSNPNLYWYRQAAGRGLQLLFYSVGIGQISSEVPQNLSASRPQDRQFILSSKKLLLSDSGFYLCAWSASSTGELFFGEGSRLTVL.

V gene TRBV23-1 combines with J gene TRBJ1-1; no clear D. TRBV23-1 is treated as an ORF (open reading frame) with a function not yet certain. The CDR3 spans 18 residues. The V gene lost 6 bases and the J gene lost 3 bases, with 26 bases spanning the gap. The CDR3 sequence: CASSPLGLRRWIDTEAFF. CDR3 sequence (DNA): TGCGCCAGCAGCCCCTTGGGCCTTCGGAGGTGGATTGACACTGAAGCTTTCTTT.

The gene calls are TRBV10-3 and TRBJ1-4; the match to TRBD1 covers 7 bases. Germline V lookup: CDR1 ENHRY, CDR2 SYGVKD. After removal of 6 bases from V and 6 bases from J, the junction contained 4 bases not matched to a gene. The CDR3 consists of 13 residues. The CDR3 protein is CAISVGGHEKLFF. In DNA form, the CDR3 reads TGTGCCATCAGCGTAGGGGGCCATGAAAAACTGTTTTTT.

The V call is TRBV10-2, the J call TRBJ2-5; D unresolved. The CDR3 runs 12 residues. V lost 2 bases and J lost 5, with 6 bases in between. CDR1 is WSHSY and CDR2 is SAAADI in the germline V gene. CDR3 sequence (DNA): TGCGCCAGCAGTGAGCCCCTGGAGACCCAGTACTTC. Translated: CASSEPLETQYF.

The chain recombines TRBV6-5 with TRBJ1-1; maybe TRBD1 (6 bases). In germline, CDR1 is MNHEY, CDR2 SVGAGI. V lost 6 bases and J 1 base, leaving 15 bases between the germline ends. The CDR3 is made up of 15 amino acids. CDR3 loop: CASRVLRDTNTEAFF. CDR3 bases: TGTGCCAGCAGGGTACTCCGGGACACGAACACTGAAGCTTTCTTT.

This clone was counted a single time. The V call is TRBV7-2, the J call TRBJ2-3, with D possibly being TRBD1 (5 bases). Germline V gene data show CDR1 as SGHTA and CDR2 as FQGNSA. CDR3 length equals 14 residues. The V and J ends lost 2 bases and 0 bases respectively, with 6 bases between them. The CDR3 DNA reads TGTGCCAGCAGCTTAAGACAGAGCACAGATACGCAGTATTTT. Translating gives CASSLRQSTDTQYF.

This clone has a single count. This chain joins TRBV18 and TRBJ1-4; a possible D gene is TRBD1 (6 bases). CDR3 length equals 16 residues. V was pared by 5 bases and J by 4 bases, with 17 bases between. Germline CDR1 is KGHSH and CDR2 is LQKENI. The CDR3 nucleotides are TGTGCCAGCTCATCACTGGAGGACAGAAATAATGAAAAACTGTTTTTT. The encoded protein is CASSSLEDRNNEKLFF.

The genes are TRBV5-1 and TRBJ2-7; D remains ambiguous. The CDR3 sequence is 11 residues long. Deletions cut 3 bases from V and 4 bases from J, with 5 bases between. Germline CDR1 SGHRS, CDR2 YFSETQ. In nucleotides, the CDR3 is TGCGCCAGCAGCTCAGATTACGAGCAGTACTTC. This translates into CASSSDYEQYF.

The J gene is TRBJ1-2, the V gene TRBV15; 10 bases align to TRBD1. Germline CDR1 is LNHNV and CDR2 is YYDKDF (reference sequence). This CDR3 region has 15 residues. Unmatched junction bases numbered 3, after V lost 1 base and J lost 4 bases. This chain's CDR3 is CATSRGQGAFYGYTF. The CDR3 DNA sequence: TGTGCCACCAGCAGAGGACAGGGGGCTTTCTATGGCTACACCTTC.